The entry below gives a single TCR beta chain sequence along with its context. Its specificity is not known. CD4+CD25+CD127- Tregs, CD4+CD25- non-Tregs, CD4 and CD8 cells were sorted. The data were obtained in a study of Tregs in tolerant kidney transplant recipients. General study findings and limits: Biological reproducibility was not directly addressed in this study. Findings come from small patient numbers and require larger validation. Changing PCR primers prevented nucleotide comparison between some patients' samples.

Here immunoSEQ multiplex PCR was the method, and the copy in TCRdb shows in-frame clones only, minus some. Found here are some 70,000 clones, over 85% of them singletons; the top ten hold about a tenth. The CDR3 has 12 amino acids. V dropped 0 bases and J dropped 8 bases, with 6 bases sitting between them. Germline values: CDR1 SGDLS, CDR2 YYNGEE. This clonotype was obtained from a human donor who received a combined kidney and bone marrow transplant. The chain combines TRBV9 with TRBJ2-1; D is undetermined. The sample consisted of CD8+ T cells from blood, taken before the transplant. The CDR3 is CASSVAEYEQFF. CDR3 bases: TGTGCCAGCAGCGTAGCGGAGTATGAGCAGTTCTTC.